This TCR beta chain originates from a study of T cells in localized non-small cell lung cancer. General observations from the study: It was uninvolved adjacent lung that showed the highest T cell clonality, exceeding tumor. The study detected a median roughly 56 of the top 100 tumor clones in adjacent lung. Sequencing was limited to one tumor region, leaving the possibility of heterogeneity open.

The CDR3 sequence is 11 residues long. Germline V gene lookup returns CDR1 SNHLY and CDR2 FYNNEI. Deletions cut 7 bases from V and 5 bases from J, with 6 bases between. As for this clone: Its matching antigen is unknown.

Repertoires were generated with immunoSEQ multiplex PCR, while TCRdb's copy carries only in-frame clones and drops some. Here the sample spans roughly 53,000 clones, roughly 83% being singletons. V gene TRBV2 combines with J gene TRBJ2-1; D is undetermined. This sequence originates from a man between 40 and 69 years old with stage III lung adenocarcinoma. The material sequenced was peripheral blood mononuclear cells, taken before any cancer treatment. The CDR3 sequence: CASTPNNEQFF. Here the CDR3 DNA reads TGTGCCAGCACCCCGAACAATGAGCAGTTCTTC. Full variable domain (missing parts from reference TRBV2 and TRBJ2-1): EPEVTQTPSHQVTQMGQEVILRCVPISNHLYFYWYRQILGQKVEFLVSFYNNEISEKSEIFDDQFSVERPDGSNFTLKIRSTKLEDSAMYFCASTPNNEQFFGPGTRLTVL.